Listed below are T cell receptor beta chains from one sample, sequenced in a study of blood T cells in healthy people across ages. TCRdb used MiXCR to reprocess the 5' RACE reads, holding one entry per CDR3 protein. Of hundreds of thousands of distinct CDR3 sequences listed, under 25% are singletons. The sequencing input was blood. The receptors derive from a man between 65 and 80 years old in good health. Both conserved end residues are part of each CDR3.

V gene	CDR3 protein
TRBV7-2	CASSLELAGPYEQYF
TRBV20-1	CSARDPARLSTDTQYF
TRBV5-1	CASSLWGEEQETQYF
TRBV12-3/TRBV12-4	CASSSSTSGRDTQYF
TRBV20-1	CSARGLAGGKETQYF
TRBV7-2	CASSQRRGDTQYF
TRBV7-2	CASKAGGSYNEQFF
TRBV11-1	CASSLDQTQPQHF
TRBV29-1	CSVGAGRGHYNEQFF
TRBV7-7	CASSLRDSLRETQYF
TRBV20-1	CSARLAGVVADTQHF
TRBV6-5	CASSLLAGGFSYEQYF
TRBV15	CATSRGVGDAGNEQFF
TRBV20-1	CSARPPQGAGDEQYF
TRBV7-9	CASSLGQRNEKLFF
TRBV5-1	CASSLDRTGGNTEAFF
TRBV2	CASSEGGTRPDTQYF
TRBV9	CASSVVPNTGELFF
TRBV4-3	CASSQDYLETSYEQYF
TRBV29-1	CSVGRGINQPQHF
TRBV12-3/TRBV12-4	CASSGDRNYGYTF
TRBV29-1	CSARATERINIQYF
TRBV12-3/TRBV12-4	CASSGTGLARTDTQYF
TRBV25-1	CASSEGLARRFF
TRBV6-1	CASIPKGGLGNTIYF
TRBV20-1	CSALTGLASLTDTQYF
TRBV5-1	CASRLTPNYEQYF
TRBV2	CASRDGFFTEAFF
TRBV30	CAWSVLGSSTDTQYF
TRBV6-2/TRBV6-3	CASSSGIHTDTQYF
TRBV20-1	CSARLAGEIEQYF
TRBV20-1	CSAAGDLNQPQHF
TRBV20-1	CSARDPGGQSSYEQYF
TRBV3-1	CASSQVTVRGGELFF
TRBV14	CASSLKEAREIADTQYF
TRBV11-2	CASSGLGRYEQYF
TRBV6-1	CASSRAGTYTYNEQFF
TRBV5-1	CASSLRTDYEQYF
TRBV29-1	CSVAWTNNPNEQFF
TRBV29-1	CSVSDKSYEQYF
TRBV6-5	CASSSAGGNYEQYF
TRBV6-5	CASSYMGGHQPQHF
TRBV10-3	CAIRGGASGTRNTGELFF
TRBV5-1	CASSGPLAGGLSNEQFF
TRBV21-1	CASSNEKPGTSEETQYF
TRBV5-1	CASQLTGPDTQYF
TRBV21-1	CASSNQKQQNEQFF
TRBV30	CAWKQGCGAYEQYF
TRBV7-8	CASSPGGSAYEQYF
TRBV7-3	CASSLTGGRSNEQFF
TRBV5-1	CASSTTGDGEQFF
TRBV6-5	CASSYEGLEQYF
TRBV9	CASSTGQGTEQYF
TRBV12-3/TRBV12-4	CASSLRTSGKHEQYF
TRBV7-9	CASTQTDEGWQHNEQFF
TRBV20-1	CSARQELGTQYF
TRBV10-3	CAISSGTGPPSPLHF